The rows below give T cell receptor beta chains drawn from one sample of a study of metastatic and nonmetastatic thyroid tumors. MiXCR was used by TCRdb to re-call the PCR reads. The sample has 40,000 or so clones; roughly 26% are singletons. Source material: blood. The receptor source for this set is a female donor with papillary thyroid cancer or a benign thyroid nodule (not recorded which). Some clones in this sample may be carry-over from other donors' samples. Both conserved end residues are part of each CDR3.

CDR3: CASKRGPNQPQHF
J: TRBJ1-5
V: TRBV6-1

CDR3: CASSFPKGPGYF
J: TRBJ2-5
V: TRBV7-2

CDR3: CSVEVAGKSTDTQYF
J: TRBJ2-3
V: TRBV29-1

CDR3: CSVEGSGQGSAFF
J: TRBJ1-1
V: TRBV29-1

CDR3: CASSPEWGSYEQYF
J: TRBJ2-7
V: TRBV18

CDR3: CAWSTGGSSDTQYF
J: TRBJ2-3
V: TRBV30

CDR3: CSARAGASGIPSSYEQYF
J: TRBJ2-7
V: TRBV20-1

CDR3: CASSVEAGDGEQFF
J: TRBJ2-1
V: TRBV6-1

CDR3: CATANKQGTGELFF
J: TRBJ2-2
V: TRBV24-1

CDR3: CSVGFVGVGEAFF
J: TRBJ1-1
V: TRBV29-1

CDR3: CASSLRWELNYEQYF
J: TRBJ2-7
V: TRBV11-2

CDR3: CASSLRVNRAGYGYTF
J: TRBJ1-2
V: TRBV27

CDR3: CSASQQETEYF
J: TRBJ2-5
V: TRBV20-1

CDR3: CASSLSPGTFGPSYEQYF
J: TRBJ2-7
V: TRBV4-1

CDR3: CASSETGFGNTIYF
J: TRBJ1-3
V: TRBV6-1

CDR3: CASSIQGTAEQYF
J: TRBJ2-7
V: TRBV6-1

CDR3: CASSPWTSSHEQFF
J: TRBJ2-1
V: TRBV7-2

CDR3: CASSWDGTSGNTIYF
J: TRBJ1-3
V: TRBV28

CDR3: CASSLDHEQFF
J: TRBJ2-1
V: TRBV5-6

CDR3: CASSLEQGARADTQYF
J: TRBJ2-3
V: TRBV5-1

CDR3: CSVEDRHSNQPQHF
J: TRBJ1-5
V: TRBV20-1

CDR3: CASSLLGQITDTQYF
J: TRBJ2-3
V: TRBV27

CDR3: CATGQGALSTDTQYF
J: TRBJ2-3
V: TRBV10-3

CDR3: CASSWGTSGETQYF
J: TRBJ2-5
V: TRBV27

CDR3: CAWRPGQWDTEAFF
J: TRBJ1-1
V: TRBV30

CDR3: CASSRDSNTEAFF
J: TRBJ1-1
V: TRBV6-1

CDR3: CASSQVIAGGSTDTQYF
J: TRBJ2-3
V: TRBV3-1

CDR3: CASAPSLADTGELFF
J: TRBJ2-2
V: TRBV12-3/TRBV12-4

CDR3: CACSQDRGGKETQYF
J: TRBJ2-5
V: TRBV4-2

CDR3: CASSWGPERLFF
J: TRBJ1-4
V: TRBV28

CDR3: CASSQEGTAGANVLTF
J: TRBJ2-6
V: TRBV4-2

CDR3: CSARKLRDEQFF
J: TRBJ2-1
V: TRBV20-1

CDR3: CASRYSGTLRDGRNYGYTF
J: TRBJ1-2
V: TRBV4-2

CDR3: CASSPPRDANEQYF
J: TRBJ2-7
V: TRBV18

CDR3: CASSFRVTNYEQYF
J: TRBJ2-7
V: TRBV12-3/TRBV12-4

CDR3: CATSDYSLAEQFF
J: TRBJ2-1
V: TRBV24-1

CDR3: CASSLGLPEAFF
J: TRBJ1-1
V: TRBV28

CDR3: CAISESIQGFLAEAFF
J: TRBJ1-1
V: TRBV10-3

CDR3: CASSVALRAAGELFF
J: TRBJ2-2
V: TRBV9

CDR3: CASSLSRTTGQETQYF
J: TRBJ2-5
V: TRBV7-2